The 5 T cell receptor beta chains below were found in one sample sequenced in a study of cytomegalovirus exposure and HLA in healthy donors. The PCR ran on 60 Vbeta and 13 Jbeta primers. Assay used: immunoSEQ multiplex PCR; TCRdb lists only in-frame clones, some missing. The sample holds about 110,000 clones, approximately 79% seen once. Specimen: PBMCs. Receptors were obtained from a middle-aged woman in good health and CMV-seropositive.

This rearrangement joins TRBV10-3 to TRBJ1-3; D call uncertain. The CDR3 spans 13 residues. Germline lookup yields CDR1 ENHRY and CDR2 SYGVKD. With 7 bases removed from V and 0 bases from J, the gap between germline ends came to 7 bases. CDR3 DNA sequence: TGTGCCATCAAACAGCTCTCTGGAAACACCATATATTTT. The encoded protein is CAIKQLSGNTIYF.

This clone has a handful of counts. V is TRBV6-1 and J is TRBJ1-1, with 8 bases fitting TRBD1. In germline, CDR1 is MNHNS, CDR2 SASEGT. The CDR3 is 14 amino acids. V dropped 7 bases and J dropped 8; count of bases not matched to a gene: 12. The CDR3 bases are TGTGCCAGCACCCAGGACAGGGTCGCCTCGGAAGCTTTCTTT. Translated: CASTQDRVASEAFF.

This sequence joins TRBV29-1 and TRBJ2-5, with a possible D match to TRBD1 (5 bases). This CDR3 is 15 amino acids long. Trimming removed 0 bases from V and 7 bases from J, with 18 bases in between. The germline V gene has CDR1 SQVTM and CDR2 ANQGSEA. The CDR3, as DNA: TGCAGCGTTGAAGATCGGACACCCGGTGAAGGGACCCAGTACTTC. It yields the protein CSVEDRTPGEGTQYF.

The chain joins TRBV30 to TRBJ2-5; a possible D gene is TRBD2 (5 bases). This CDR3 contains 13 residues. The V gene lost 1 base and the J gene lost 5 bases, with 11 bases spanning the gap. CDR1 and CDR2 (germline): GTSNPN, SVGIG (reference sequence). The DNA of the CDR3 is TGTGCCTGGAGTGGAGGGTTGATGGAGACCCAGTACTTC. It encodes CAWSGGLMETQYF. The full variable domain, completed using reference TRBV30 and TRBJ2-5, is SQTIHQWPATLVQPVGSPLSLECTVEGTSNPNLYWYRQAAGRGLQLLFYSVGIGQISSEVPQNLSASRPQDRQFILSSKKLLLSDSGFYLCAWSGGLMETQYFGPGTRLLVL.

The chain combines TRBV5-6 with TRBJ2-7; 8 positions agree with TRBD1. The CDR3 is 13 amino acids. The ends lost 4 bases at V and 3 bases at J; junction bases unmatched: 3. Germline V CDR1 and CDR2: SGHDT, YYEEEE. The CDR3 nucleotides are TGTGCCAGCAGCGCCGGACAGGGCTACGAGCAGTACTTC. It is translated as CASSAGQGYEQYF. Full variable domain (remainder filled in from reference TRBV5-6 and TRBJ2-7): DAGVTQSPTHLIKTRGQQVTLRCSPKSGHDTVSWYQQALGQGPQFIFQYYEEEERQRGNFPDRFSGHQFPNYSSELNVNALLLGDSALYLCASSAGQGYEQYFGPGTRLTVT.